This T cell receptor beta chain was identified in a study of blood T cells in healthy people across ages. Study conclusions and caveats: There was no known CMV status for donors, so expanded clonotype changes were possibly confounded.

Details on this clonotype: The antigen is unknown. One junction end does not reproduce the germline sequence, and a read error may be involved.

With a J-beta primer mix and a sample-barcoded 5' primer, a second PCR ran about 7 to 11 cycles. From each sample, at least 2.5 million paired-end reads containing CDR3 were obtained. TCRdb re-analysed the 5' RACE reads in MiXCR, keeping a single row per CDR3 protein. The repertoire holds some 1.4 million distinct CDR3 sequences, with 42% as singletons. CDR1 and CDR2 (germline): SGHRS, YFSETQ. The CDR3 has 15 residues. This TCR came from a woman aged 18-35 years in good health. Input material: blood. The genes are TRBV5-1 and TRBJ2-1, with D unresolved. CDR3: CARSLETAVYNEQFF. Written as DNA, the CDR3 is TGCGCCCGCAGCTTGGAAACGGCGGTCTACAATGAGCAGTTCTTC.